This T cell receptor (beta chain) derives from a study of blood T cell repertoires in COVID-19. Profiling relied on immunoSEQ multiplex PCR, and the TCRdb table lists in-frame clones only, not all of them. Here the sample spans about 80,000 clones, over 80% being singletons. CDR3 size: 16 residues. With 2 bases clipped from V and 5 bases from J, the junction kept 4 bases outside the gene matches. Germline loops: CDR1 MGHRA, CDR2 YSYEKL. This sequence originates from a human donor in a cohort sampled during active COVID-19. The sample consisted of peripheral blood. V usage is TRBV4-1 and J usage is TRBJ1-4; TRBD1 matches at 11 bases. The CDR3 reads CASSQKGTGGNEKLFF. Written as DNA, the CDR3 is TGCGCCAGCAGCCAAAAAGGGACAGGGGGAAATGAAAAACTGTTTTTT.